This T cell receptor beta chain was recovered during a study of cytomegalovirus exposure and HLA in healthy donors. Study-level information: The Caucasian-associated ancestry cluster held over 80% of roughly 370 genotyped donors.

The study's findings and limits: Generally TCR sequences proved uncommon, though certain public TCRs appeared in numerous donors. The study listed 164 cytomegalovirus-associated TCR beta chains.

In regard to this clone: Its antigen is as yet unknown.

The study sampled nominally healthy donors, though unrecorded immune exposures were likely. PCR primers comprised 60 Vbeta and 13 Jbeta primers. Here immunoSEQ multiplex PCR was the method, and the copy in TCRdb shows in-frame clones only, minus some. This sample's table reports about 200,000 clones. This clonotype originated in a boy under 18 in good health and CMV-seronegative. Sequenced: PBMCs.

The CDR3 sequence: CASRSARTGYGYTF. CDR3 DNA sequence: TGTGCCAGCAGATCAGCCCGGACAGGTTATGGCTACACCTTC. The J gene is TRBJ1-2, the V gene TRBV6-5, with TRBD1 matching over 7 bases. The J segment lost 5 bases and the V segment lost 6 bases, leaving 9 bases of the junction unmatched. Germline V CDR1 and CDR2: MNHEY, SVGAGI. There are 14 residues in the CDR3.